The T cell receptor (beta chain) described here comes from a study of regulatory T cells in long-lasting Graves disease. Points from the study as a whole: Under persistent disease, TRBV28, TRBJ1-2 and TRBJ2-5 were used preferentially. The persistent group shared 2,741 public clonotypes, more than the approximately 970 shared by new patients.

Investigators prepared the TCR beta libraries by applying iRepertoire HTBI primers and Arm-PCR of CDR3 regions. MiXCR, run by TCRdb on the multiplex PCR reads, gives a single entry per CDR3 protein. This sample carries 500,000 to 800,000 distinct CDR3 sequences, about 30% of them seen once, and the ten largest clones take 42%. As concerns this clonotype: The antigen remains undetermined.

The CDR3 sequence is 19 residues long. In germline, CDR1 is KGHDR, CDR2 SFDVKD. The junction had 11 bases not matched to a gene; V was cut back by 0 bases and J by 6 bases. Time point given: persistent/refractory GD, antithyroid drugs over 5 years with positive TRAb. Extracted PBMC RNA gave rise to the TCR library. Source: peripheral blood mononuclear cells (PBMCs), taken when the disease was refractory, from a patient treated with antithyroid drugs. This receptor was taken from a female donor with Graves disease. The genes are TRBV24-1 and TRBJ2-7; 15 bases align to TRBD2. CDR3 protein: CATSDLPRTSGRAGSEQYF. CDR3 nucleotide sequence: TGTGCCACCAGTGATTTGCCCCGGACTAGCGGGAGGGCCGGGAGCGAGCAGTACTTC.